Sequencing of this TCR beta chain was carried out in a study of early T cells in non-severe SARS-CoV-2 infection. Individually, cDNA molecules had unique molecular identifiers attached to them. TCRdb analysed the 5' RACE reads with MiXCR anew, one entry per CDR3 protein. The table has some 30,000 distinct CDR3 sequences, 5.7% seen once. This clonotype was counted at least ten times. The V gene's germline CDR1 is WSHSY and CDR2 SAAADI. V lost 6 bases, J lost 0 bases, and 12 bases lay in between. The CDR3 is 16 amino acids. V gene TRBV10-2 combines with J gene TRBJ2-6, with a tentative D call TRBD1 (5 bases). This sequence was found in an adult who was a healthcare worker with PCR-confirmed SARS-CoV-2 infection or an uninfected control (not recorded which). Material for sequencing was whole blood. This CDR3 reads CASRGRGSSGANVLTF. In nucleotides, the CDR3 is TGCGCCAGCAGAGGAAGGGGTAGCTCTGGGGCCAACGTCCTGACTTTC.